The 3 T cell receptor beta chains listed next were all sequenced from one sample in a study of siplizumab effects on memory and regulatory T cells. Profiled with immunoSEQ multiplex PCR; TCRdb holds only in-frame clones, not every one. The repertoire consists of roughly 100,000 clones, with approximately 94% occurring once and the leading ten covering approximately 7.1%. Sequenced input: CD8+ T cells sorted from blood. The receptors here all came from a human donor in good health.

The chain uses TRBV5-1 and TRBJ2-2, with 9 positions matching TRBD2. The V and J ends lost 2 bases and 6 bases, in that order; junction bases with no gene match: 11. Germline loops: CDR1 SGHRS, CDR2 YFSETQ. This CDR3 comprises 17 residues. In DNA, the CDR3 is TGCGCCAGCAGCTTTCTTGCGGGAGGGCCTTCTTCCGGGGAGCTGTTTTTT. This gives the protein CASSFLAGGPSSGELFF.

The V call is TRBV5-4, the J call TRBJ2-7; D is undetermined. The CDR3 spans 11 residues. Trimming left V 9 bases short and J 6 bases short, with 13 bases between. Germline values: CDR1 SGHNT, CDR2 YYREEE (reference sequence). The CDR3, as DNA: TGTGCCACTCAGGTCGGGCTCGAGCAGTACTTC. Translating it yields CATQVGLEQYF.

This sequence joins TRBV29-1 and TRBJ2-7; D gene unclear. Germline V gene data show CDR1 as SQVTM and CDR2 as ANQGSEA. CDR3 length equals 15 residues. V lost 7 bases, J lost 3 bases, and 22 bases lay in between. The CDR3 sequence: CSAAALRLGVYEQYF. For the CDR3, the DNA is TGCAGCGCTGCCGCCTTGCGCCTGGGTGTCTACGAGCAGTACTTC.